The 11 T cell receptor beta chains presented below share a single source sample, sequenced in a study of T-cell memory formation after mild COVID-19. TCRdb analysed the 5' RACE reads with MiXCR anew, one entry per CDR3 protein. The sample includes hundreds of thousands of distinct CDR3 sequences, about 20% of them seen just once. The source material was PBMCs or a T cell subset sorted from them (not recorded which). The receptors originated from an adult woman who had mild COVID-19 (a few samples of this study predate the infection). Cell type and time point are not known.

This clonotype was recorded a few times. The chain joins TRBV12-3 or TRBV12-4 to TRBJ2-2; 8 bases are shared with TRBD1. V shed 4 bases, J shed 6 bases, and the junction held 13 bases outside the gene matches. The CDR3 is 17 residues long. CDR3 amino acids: CASSSPILDRDAGELFF. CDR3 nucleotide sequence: TGTGCCAGCAGTTCACCAATACTGGACAGGGACGCCGGGGAGCTGTTTTTT.

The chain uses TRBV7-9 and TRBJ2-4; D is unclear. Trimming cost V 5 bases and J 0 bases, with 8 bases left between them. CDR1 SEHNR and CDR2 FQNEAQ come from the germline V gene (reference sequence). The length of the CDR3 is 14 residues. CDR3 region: CASSPEPAKNIQYF. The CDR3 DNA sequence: TGTGCCAGCAGCCCCGAACCAGCCAAAAACATTCAGTACTTC.

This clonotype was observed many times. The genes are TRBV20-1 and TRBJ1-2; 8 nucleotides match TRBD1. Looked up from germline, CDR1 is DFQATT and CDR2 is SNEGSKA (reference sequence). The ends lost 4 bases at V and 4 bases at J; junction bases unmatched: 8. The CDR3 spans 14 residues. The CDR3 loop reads CSATQTTGVYGYTF. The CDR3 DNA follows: TGCAGTGCTACCCAAACGACAGGGGTCTATGGCTACACCTTC.

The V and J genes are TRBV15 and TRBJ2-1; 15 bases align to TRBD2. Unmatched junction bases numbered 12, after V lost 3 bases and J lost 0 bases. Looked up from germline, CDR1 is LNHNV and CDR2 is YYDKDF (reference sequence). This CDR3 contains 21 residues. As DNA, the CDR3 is TGTGCCACCAGCAGGAACCACGGGACTAGCGGGAGGATTGGCTCCTACAATGAGCAGTTCTTC. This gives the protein CATSRNHGTSGRIGSYNEQFF.

As DNA, the CDR3 is TGCAGCGTTTCGCCGAGACAGGGGGACGGAGAGACCCAGTACTTC. Its translation: CSVSPRQGDGETQYF. The V call is TRBV29-1, the J call TRBJ2-5; 9 bases line up with TRBD1. CDR1 is SQVTM, CDR2 ANQGSEA, per germline. V dropped 5 bases and J dropped 4; count of bases not matched to a gene: 11. CDR3 length: 15 amino acids.

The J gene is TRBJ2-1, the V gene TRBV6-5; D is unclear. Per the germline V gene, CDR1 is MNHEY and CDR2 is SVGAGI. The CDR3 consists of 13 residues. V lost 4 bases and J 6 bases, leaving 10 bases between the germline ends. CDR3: CASSSKLPNEQFF. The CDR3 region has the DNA TGTGCCAGCAGTTCGAAGTTACCCAATGAGCAGTTCTTC.

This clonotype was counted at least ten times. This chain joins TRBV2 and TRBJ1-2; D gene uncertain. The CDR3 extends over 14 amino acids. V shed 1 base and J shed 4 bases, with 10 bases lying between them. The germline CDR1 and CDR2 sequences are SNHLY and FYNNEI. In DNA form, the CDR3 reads TGTGCCAGCAGTGAAGGGGCCCTCGGCTATGGCTACACCTTC. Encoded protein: CASSEGALGYGYTF.

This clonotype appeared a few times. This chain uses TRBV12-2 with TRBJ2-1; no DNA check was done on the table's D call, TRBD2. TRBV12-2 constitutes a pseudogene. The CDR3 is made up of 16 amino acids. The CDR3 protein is CASRFAGTSAYNEQFF. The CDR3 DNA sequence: TGTGCAAGTCGCTTTGCCGGGACTAGCGCCTACAATGAGCAGTTCTTC.

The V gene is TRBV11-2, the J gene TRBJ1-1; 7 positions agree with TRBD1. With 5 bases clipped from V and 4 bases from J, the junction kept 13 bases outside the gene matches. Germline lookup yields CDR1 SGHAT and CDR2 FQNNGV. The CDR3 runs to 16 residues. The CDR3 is CASSESQGTTGTEAFF. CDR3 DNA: TGTGCCAGCAGCGAATCACAGGGGACGACCGGCACTGAAGCTTTCTTT.

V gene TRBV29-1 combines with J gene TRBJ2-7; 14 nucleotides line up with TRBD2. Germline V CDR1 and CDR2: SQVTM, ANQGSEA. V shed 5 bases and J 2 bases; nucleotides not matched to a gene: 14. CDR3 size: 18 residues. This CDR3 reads CSVNSGTSGRTNAYEQYF. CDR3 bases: TGCAGCGTTAACTCCGGGACTAGCGGGAGAACGAACGCCTACGAGCAGTACTTC.

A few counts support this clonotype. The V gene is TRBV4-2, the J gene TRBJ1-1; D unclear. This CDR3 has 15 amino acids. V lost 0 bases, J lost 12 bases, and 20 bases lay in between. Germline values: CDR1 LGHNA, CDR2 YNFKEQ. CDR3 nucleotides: TGTGCCAGCAGCCAAGACCCCACGATAAGAGGGTTAACTTTCTTT. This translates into CASSQDPTIRGLTFF.